These 5 T cell receptor beta chains came from one sample sequenced in a study of shared clonotypes between healthy human individuals. Assay used: immunoSEQ multiplex PCR; TCRdb lists only in-frame clones, some missing. The table includes hundreds of thousands of clones, 95% to 98% detected once. Positively selected for CCR7, the CD45RO-negative cells used as naive CD8 cells excluded terminally differentiated effector memory CD45RA+ cells. Sequencing was carried out using naive CD8+ T cells sorted from blood. The receptors stem from a man in his thirties or forties in good health.

V gene TRBV7-9 combines with J gene TRBJ2-7, with D uncertain. Germline lookup yields CDR1 SEHNR and CDR2 FQNEAQ (reference sequence). The CDR3 has 13 residues. V dropped 6 bases and J dropped 4 bases, with 13 bases sitting between them. The CDR3 loop is CASRPWRLYEQYF. CDR3 bases: TGTGCCAGCAGGCCATGGCGGTTGTACGAGCAGTACTTC.

The chain is built from TRBV16 and TRBJ2-7; D unclear. The CDR3 extends over 13 amino acids. Germline V lookup: CDR1 KGHSY, CDR2 FQNENV. Trimming removed 4 bases from V and 2 bases from J, with 9 bases in between. This CDR3 is CASSLRLTYEQYF. Here the CDR3 DNA reads TGTGCCAGCAGCCTGCGCTTAACCTACGAGCAGTACTTC.

CDR3 protein: CASSVYGQEYGYTF. CDR3 sequence (DNA): TGTGCCAGCAGCGTATACGGACAGGAGTATGGCTACACCTTC. V gene TRBV9 combines with J gene TRBJ1-2; TRBD1 aligns across 7 bases. The CDR3 consists of 14 residues. The V gene's germline CDR1 is SGDLS and CDR2 YYNGEE. V was clipped by 1 base and J by 5 bases; unmatched bases: 5.

The rearrangement links TRBV27 to TRBJ2-1, with D perhaps matching TRBD1 (5 bases). V shed 5 bases and J shed 15 bases, with 23 bases lying between them. The CDR3 spans 14 residues. Germline assignment: CDR1 MNHEY and CDR2 SMNVEV (reference sequence). The CDR3 is CASSGRGVSGSLFF. DNA of the CDR3: TGTGCCAGCAGTGGGCGTGGGGTTTCAGGGTCGCTGTTCTTC.

This chain links TRBV7-9 with TRBJ2-5; TRBD2 matches 9 bases. V shed 3 bases and J 4 bases; nucleotides not matched to a gene: 0. The CDR3 is made up of 13 amino acids. Germline CDR1 and CDR2: SEHNR and FQNEAQ (reference sequence). The CDR3 protein is CASSLGLAETQYF. The CDR3 DNA reads TGTGCCAGCAGCTTGGGACTAGCAGAGACCCAGTACTTC.